The present T cell receptor (beta chain) was sequenced within a study of Ad26.COV2.S vaccination and SARS-CoV-2 variants. Generated by immunoSEQ multiplex PCR, the TCRdb table keeps only in-frame clones and is missing some. The sample lists approximately 300,000 clones, approximately 86% occurring once. Germline-derived CDR1 and CDR2 are LGHDT and YNNKEL (reference sequence). The V and J ends lost 3 bases and 2 bases respectively, with 10 bases between them. The CDR3 covers 14 residues. Documented treatment: about 20 received Ad26.COV2.S at low or high dose, single or two shots; five or six received placebo; per-sample allocation not given. Sampling was performed 63 days after the first vaccine or placebo injection.

The genes are TRBV3-1 (or the pseudogene TRBV3-2) and TRBJ1-2, with unresolved D. The origin of this receptor is a person between 18 and 65 years old who received the Ad26.COV2.S COVID-19 vaccine or a placebo. Sample: peripheral blood, taken in a trial of Ad26.COV2.S vaccine versus placebo. CDR3 DNA sequence: TGTGCCAGCAGCCAGACACGGCTGAACTATGGCTACACCTTC. This codes for CASSQTRLNYGYTF.